This TCR beta chain was recovered during a study of T cells after yellow fever vaccination. Overall study context: The SMART-Seq v4 Ultra Low Input method served to prepare the low-cell-number fractions.

TCRdb recomputed calls from the 5' RACE reads with MiXCR, one row per CDR3 protein. In the table there are about 340,000 distinct CDR3 sequences, around 13% of which are singletons. Trimming shortened V by 0 bases and J by 7 bases, and 22 bases separated the two germline ends. This CDR3 is 18 amino acids long. Germline V gene sequence: CDR1 MNHEY, CDR2 SVGAGI. To note about this clonotype: Its specificity is not known.

The study, taken as a whole, reports: Most clones from primary vaccination resurfaced after the booster (96% CD4, 75% to 90% CD8). Clonotypes appearing in both CD4 and CD8 compartments existed, and their share was small.

This sequence joins TRBV6-5 and TRBJ2-1; D may be TRBD1 or TRBD2 (6 bases each). The sequenced sample was CD4+ T cells sorted from PBMCs, obtained 15 days after the yellow fever booster vaccination. The sequence derives from a man aged 18-30 years who received the YFV17D yellow fever vaccine. The CDR3 sequence is CASSYSIRTTKRGNEQFF. The DNA for the CDR3 is TGTGCCAGCAGTTACTCGATCCGGACTACGAAGAGGGGGAATGAGCAGTTCTTC.